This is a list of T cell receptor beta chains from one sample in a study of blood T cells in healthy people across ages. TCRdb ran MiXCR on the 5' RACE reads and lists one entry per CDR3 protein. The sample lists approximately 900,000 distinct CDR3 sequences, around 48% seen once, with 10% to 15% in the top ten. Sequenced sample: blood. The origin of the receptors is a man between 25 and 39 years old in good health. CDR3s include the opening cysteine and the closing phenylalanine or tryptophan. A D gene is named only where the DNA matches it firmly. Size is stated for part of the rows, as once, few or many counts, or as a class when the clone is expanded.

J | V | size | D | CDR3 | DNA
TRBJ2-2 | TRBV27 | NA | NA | CASSFLSGELFF | TGTGCCAGCAGTTTCCTCTCCGGGGAGCTGTTTTTT
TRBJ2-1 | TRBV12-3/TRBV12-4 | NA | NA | CASSSDIGQFF | TGTGCCAGCAGTTCGGACATTGGGCAGTTCTTC
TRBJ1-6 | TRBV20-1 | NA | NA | CGARAGVRGGQSPLHF | TGCGGTGCTAGAGCTGGCGTCAGGGGAGGACAGTCACCCCTCCACTTT
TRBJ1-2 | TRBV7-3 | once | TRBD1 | CACSSGQGPTF | TGTGCCTGCAGCTCGGGACAGGGGCCCACCTTC
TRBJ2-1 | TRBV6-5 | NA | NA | CASSRTASYTYNEQFF | TGTGCCAGCAGTCGGACTGCGAGTTACACCTACAATGAGCAGTTCTTC
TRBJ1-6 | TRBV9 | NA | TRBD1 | CASSDGQVRGTYNSPLHF | TGTGCCAGCAGCGACGGACAGGTTAGGGGTACCTATAATTCACCCCTCCACTTT
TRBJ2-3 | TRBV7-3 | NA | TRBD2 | CASSPLGGGASDTQYF | TGTGCCAGCAGCCCCCTGGGCGGGGGGGCGTCAGATACGCAGTATTTT
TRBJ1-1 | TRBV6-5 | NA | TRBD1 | CASSYQLDRRNTEAFF | TGTGCCAGCAGTTACCAATTGGACAGGCGGAACACTGAAGCTTTCTTT
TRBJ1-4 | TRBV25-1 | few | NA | CASSAGRAAFSGVAEKLFF | TGTGCCAGCAGCGCAGGACGGGCGGCGTTTTCGGGAGTCGCTGAAAAACTGTTTTTT
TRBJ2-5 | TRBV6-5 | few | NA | CASSVRGGGYNEQYF | TGTGCCAGCAGCGTCCGAGGCGGGGGCTACAATGAGCAGTACTTC
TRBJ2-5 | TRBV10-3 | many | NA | CATRSREETQYF | TGTGCCACCCGGTCCAGGGAGGAGACCCAGTACTTC
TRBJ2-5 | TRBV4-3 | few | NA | CASSQDCASEEGRTPQETQYF | TGCGCCAGCAGCCAAGATTGCGCCTCAGAGGAGGGGCGCACCCCACAAGAGACCCAGTACTTC
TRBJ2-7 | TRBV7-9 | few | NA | CASSLGLAPPYEQYF | TGTGCCAGCAGCTTAGGGCTCGCGCCGCCCTACGAGCAGTACTTC
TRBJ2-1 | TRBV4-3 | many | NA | CASSQEPSYNEQFF | TGCGCCAGCAGCCAAGAGCCGTCCTACAATGAGCAGTTCTTC
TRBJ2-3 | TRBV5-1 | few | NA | CASSLRSGPNGDTQYF | TGCGCCAGCAGCTTGAGAAGCGGACCGAACGGAGATACGCAGTATTTT
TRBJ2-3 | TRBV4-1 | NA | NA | CASSQGDRTDTQYF | TGCGCCAGCAGCCAAGGTGACAGGACAGATACGCAGTATTTT
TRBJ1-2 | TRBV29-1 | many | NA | CSVPTERGYGYTF | TGCAGCGTCCCGACAGAGAGAGGCTATGGCTACACCTTC
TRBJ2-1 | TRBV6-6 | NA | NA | CASSYGRGGALNEQFF | TGTGCCAGCAGTTACGGCAGGGGGGGGGCTCTCAATGAGCAGTTCTTC
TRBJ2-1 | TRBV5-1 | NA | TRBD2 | CASSPDPSGGGNEQFF | TGCGCCAGCAGCCCAGACCCTAGCGGGGGTGGGAATGAGCAGTTCTTC
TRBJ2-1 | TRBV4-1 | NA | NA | CASSQQGRPYNEQFF | TGCGCCAGCAGCCAGCAGGGGAGGCCCTACAATGAGCAGTTCTTC
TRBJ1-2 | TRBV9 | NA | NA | CASSPSWGGGYGYTF | TGTGCCAGCAGCCCATCTTGGGGCGGGGGGTATGGCTACACCTTC
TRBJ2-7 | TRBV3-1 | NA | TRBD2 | CASSERLAAYEQYF | TGTGCCAGCAGCGAACGACTAGCGGCCTACGAGCAGTACTTC
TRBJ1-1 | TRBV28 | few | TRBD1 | CASSPFGTGGSDTEAFF | TGTGCCAGCAGCCCGTTTGGGACAGGGGGCAGCGACACTGAAGCTTTCTTT
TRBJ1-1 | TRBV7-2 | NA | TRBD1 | CASRDRMNTEAFF | TGTGCCAGCCGGGACAGAATGAACACTGAAGCTTTCTTT
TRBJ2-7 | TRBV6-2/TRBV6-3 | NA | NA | CASRWVENEQYF | TGTGCCAGCCGATGGGTCGAAAATGAGCAGTACTTC
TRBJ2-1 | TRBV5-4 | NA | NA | CPSSSGGSNEQFF | TGTCCCAGCAGCTCAGGGGGGTCCAATGAGCAGTTCTTC
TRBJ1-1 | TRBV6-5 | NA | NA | CASSYADTNTEAFF | TGTGCCAGCAGTTACGCCGACACGAACACTGAAGCTTTCTTT
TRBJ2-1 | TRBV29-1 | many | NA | CSVGWSSYNEQFF | TGCAGCGTTGGGTGGAGCTCCTACAATGAGCAGTTCTTC
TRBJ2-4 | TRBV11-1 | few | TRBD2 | CASSLHRGRAGALGEQYF | TGTGCCAGCAGCTTACACCGTGGCCGAGCGGGGGCCTTGGGGGAGCAGTACTTC